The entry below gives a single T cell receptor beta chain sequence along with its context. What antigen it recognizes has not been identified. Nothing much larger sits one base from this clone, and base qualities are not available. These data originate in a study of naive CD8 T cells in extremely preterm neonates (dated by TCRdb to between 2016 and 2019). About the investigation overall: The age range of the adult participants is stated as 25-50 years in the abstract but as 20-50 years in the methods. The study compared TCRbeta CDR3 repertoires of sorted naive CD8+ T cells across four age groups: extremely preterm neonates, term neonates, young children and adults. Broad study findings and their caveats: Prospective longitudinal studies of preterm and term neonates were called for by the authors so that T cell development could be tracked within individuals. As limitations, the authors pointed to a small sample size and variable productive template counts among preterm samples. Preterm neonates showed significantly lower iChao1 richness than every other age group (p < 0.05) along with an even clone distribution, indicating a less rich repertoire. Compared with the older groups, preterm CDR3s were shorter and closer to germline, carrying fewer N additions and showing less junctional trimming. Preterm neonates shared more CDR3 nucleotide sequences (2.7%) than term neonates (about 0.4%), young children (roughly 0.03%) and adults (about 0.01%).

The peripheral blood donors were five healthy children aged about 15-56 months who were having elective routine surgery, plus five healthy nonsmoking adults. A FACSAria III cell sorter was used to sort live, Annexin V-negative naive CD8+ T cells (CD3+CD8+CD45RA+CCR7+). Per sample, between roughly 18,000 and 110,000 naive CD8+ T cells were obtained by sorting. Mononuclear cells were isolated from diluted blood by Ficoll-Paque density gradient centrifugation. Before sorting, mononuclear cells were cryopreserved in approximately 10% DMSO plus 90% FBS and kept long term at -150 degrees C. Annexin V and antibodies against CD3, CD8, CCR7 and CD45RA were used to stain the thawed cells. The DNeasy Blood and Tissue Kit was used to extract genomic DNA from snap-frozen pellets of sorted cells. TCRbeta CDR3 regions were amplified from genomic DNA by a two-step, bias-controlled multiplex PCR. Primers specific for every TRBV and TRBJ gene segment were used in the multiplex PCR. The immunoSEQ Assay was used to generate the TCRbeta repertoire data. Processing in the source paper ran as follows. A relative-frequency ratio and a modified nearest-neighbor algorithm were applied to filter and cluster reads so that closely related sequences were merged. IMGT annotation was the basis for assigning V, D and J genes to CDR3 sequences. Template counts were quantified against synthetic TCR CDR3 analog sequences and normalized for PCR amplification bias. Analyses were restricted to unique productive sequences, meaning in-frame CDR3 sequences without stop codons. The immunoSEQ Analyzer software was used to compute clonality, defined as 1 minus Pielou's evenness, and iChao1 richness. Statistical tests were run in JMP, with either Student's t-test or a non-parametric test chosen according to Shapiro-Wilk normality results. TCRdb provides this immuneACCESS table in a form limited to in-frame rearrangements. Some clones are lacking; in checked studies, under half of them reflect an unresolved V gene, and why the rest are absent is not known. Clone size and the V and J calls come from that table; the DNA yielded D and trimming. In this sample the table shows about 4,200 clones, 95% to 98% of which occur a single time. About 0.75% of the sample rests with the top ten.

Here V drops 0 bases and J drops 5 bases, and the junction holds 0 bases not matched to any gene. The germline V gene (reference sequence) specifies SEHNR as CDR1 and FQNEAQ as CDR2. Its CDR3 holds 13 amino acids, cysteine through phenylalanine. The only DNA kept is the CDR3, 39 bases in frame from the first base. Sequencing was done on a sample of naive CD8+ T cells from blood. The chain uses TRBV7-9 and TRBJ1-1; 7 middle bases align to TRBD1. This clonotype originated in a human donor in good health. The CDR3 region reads CASSLAQGTEAFF. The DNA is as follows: TGTGCCAGCAGCTTAGCACAGGGGACTGAAGCTTTCTTT.